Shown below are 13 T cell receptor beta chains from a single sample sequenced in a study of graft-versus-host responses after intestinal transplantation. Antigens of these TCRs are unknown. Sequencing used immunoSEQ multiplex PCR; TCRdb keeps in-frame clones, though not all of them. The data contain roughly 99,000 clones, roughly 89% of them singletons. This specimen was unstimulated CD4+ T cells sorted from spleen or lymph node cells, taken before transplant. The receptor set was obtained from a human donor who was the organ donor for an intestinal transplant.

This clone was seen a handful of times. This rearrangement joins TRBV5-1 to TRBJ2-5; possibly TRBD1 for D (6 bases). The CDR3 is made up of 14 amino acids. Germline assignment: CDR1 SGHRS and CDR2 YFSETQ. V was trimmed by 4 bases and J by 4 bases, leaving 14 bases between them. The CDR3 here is CASSGGRGGETQYF. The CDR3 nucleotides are TGCGCCAGCAGCGGGGGAAGAGGGGGAGAGACCCAGTACTTC.

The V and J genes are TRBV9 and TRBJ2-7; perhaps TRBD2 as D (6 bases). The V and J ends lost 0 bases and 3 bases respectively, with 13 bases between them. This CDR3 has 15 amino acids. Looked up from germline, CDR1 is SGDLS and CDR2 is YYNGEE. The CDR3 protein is CASSVGETRVYEQYF. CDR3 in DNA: TGTGCCAGCAGCGTAGGGGAGACTAGAGTCTACGAGCAGTACTTC.

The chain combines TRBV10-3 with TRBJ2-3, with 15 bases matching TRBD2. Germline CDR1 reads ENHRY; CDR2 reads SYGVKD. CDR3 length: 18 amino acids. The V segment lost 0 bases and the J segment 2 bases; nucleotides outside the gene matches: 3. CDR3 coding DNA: TGTGCCATCAGTGAGTCCGGACTAGCGGGGGGGAACACAGATACGCAGTATTTT. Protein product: CAISESGLAGGNTDTQYF.

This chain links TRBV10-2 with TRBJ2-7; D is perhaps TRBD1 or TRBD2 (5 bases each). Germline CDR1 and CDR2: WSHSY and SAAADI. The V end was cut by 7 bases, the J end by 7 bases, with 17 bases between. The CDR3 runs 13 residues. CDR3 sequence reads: CASTPGPTGEQYF. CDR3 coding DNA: TGCGCCAGCACCCCGGGACCCACGGGGGAGCAGTACTTC.

The CDR3 nucleotides read TGTGCCAGCCCAGCTGATTTCCGGTATGGCTACACCTTC. Residues: CASPADFRYGYTF. J is TRBJ1-2 and V is TRBV2; D is ambiguous. Trimming removed 8 bases at V and 5 bases at J, with 15 bases between. CDR1 and CDR2 from the germline V gene are SNHLY and FYNNEI. This CDR3 is 13 amino acids long.

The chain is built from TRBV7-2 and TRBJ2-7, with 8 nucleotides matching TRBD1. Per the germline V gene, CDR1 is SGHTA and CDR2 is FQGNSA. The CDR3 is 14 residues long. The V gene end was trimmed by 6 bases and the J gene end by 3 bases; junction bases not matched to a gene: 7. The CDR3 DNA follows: TGTGCCAGCAGAACCAGGGGGCCCCTCTACGAGCAGTACTTC. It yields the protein CASRTRGPLYEQYF. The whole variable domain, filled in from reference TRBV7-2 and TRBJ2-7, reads GAGVSQSPSNKVTEKGKDVELRCDPISGHTALYWYRQSLGQGLEFLIYFQGNSAPDKSGLPSDRFSAERTGGSVSTLTIQRTQQEDSAVYLCASRTRGPLYEQYFGPGTRLTVT.

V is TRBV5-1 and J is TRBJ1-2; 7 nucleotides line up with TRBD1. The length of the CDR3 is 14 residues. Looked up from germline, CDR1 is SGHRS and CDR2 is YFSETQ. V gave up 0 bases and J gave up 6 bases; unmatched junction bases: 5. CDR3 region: CASSLGRQGDGYTF. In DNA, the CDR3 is TGCGCCAGCAGCTTGGGGAGGCAGGGGGATGGCTACACCTTC.

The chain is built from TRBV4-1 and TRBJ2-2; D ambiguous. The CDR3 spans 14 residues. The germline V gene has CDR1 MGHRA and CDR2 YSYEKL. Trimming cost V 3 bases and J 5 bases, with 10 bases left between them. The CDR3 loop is CASSHFEETGELFF. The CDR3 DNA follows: TGCGCCAGCAGCCATTTCGAGGAGACCGGGGAGCTGTTTTTT.

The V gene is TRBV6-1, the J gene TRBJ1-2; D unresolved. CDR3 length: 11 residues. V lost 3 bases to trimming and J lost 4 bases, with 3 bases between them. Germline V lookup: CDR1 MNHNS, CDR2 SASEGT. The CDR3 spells CASSDSYGYTF. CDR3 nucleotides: TGTGCCAGCAGTGACAGCTATGGCTACACCTTC.

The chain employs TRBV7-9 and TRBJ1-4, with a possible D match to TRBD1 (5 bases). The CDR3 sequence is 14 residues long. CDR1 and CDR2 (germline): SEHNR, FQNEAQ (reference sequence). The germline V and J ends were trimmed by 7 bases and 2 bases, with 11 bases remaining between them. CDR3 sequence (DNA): TGTGCCAGCACCACCTGGGGCACTAATGAAAAACTGTTTTTT. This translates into CASTTWGTNEKLFF.

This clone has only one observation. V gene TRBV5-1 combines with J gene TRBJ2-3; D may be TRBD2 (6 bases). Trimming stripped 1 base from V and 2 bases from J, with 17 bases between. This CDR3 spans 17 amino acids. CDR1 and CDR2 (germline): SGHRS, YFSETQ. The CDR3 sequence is CASSLTPTGGNTDTQYF. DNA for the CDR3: TGCGCCAGCAGCTTGACCCCTACCGGGGGAAACACAGATACGCAGTATTTT.

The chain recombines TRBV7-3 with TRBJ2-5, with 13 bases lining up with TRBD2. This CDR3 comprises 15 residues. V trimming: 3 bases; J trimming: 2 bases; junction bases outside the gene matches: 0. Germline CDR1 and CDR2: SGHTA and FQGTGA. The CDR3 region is CASSLGLAGQETQYF. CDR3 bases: TGTGCCAGCAGCTTGGGACTAGCGGGACAAGAGACCCAGTACTTC.

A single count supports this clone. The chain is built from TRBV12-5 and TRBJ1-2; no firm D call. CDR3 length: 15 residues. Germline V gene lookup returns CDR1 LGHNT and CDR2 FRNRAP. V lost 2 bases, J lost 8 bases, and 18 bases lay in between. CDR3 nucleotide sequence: TGTGCTAGTGGTTTGATCCGTGGCGGGTTGGACGGCTACACCTTC. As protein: CASGLIRGGLDGYTF.